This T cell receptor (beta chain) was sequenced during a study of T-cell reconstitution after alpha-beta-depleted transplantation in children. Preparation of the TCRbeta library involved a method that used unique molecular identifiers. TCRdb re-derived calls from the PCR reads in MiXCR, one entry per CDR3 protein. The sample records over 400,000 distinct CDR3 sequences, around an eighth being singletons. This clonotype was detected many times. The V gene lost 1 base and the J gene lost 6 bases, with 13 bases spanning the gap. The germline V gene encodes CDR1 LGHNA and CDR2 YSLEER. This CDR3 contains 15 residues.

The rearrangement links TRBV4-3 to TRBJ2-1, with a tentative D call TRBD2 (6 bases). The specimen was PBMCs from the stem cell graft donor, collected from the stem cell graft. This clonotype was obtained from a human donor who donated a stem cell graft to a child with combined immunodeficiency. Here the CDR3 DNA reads TGCGCCAGCAGCCAAGCGACTAGTTTGGTCAATGAGCAGTTCTTC. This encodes CASSQATSLVNEQFF.